This T cell receptor beta chain derives from a study of blood T cell repertoires in COVID-19. Assay used: immunoSEQ multiplex PCR; TCRdb lists only in-frame clones, some missing. The repertoire has approximately 210,000 clones, more than 80% of them found once; the top ten carry around 2.2%. V was clipped by 4 bases and J by 5 bases; unmatched bases: 19. The germline V gene has CDR1 KGHDR and CDR2 SFDVKD. The CDR3 consists of 19 residues. The sequenced sample consisted of peripheral blood. V is TRBV24-1 and J is TRBJ2-5; 9 bases are a match to TRBD2. The receptor was isolated from a man under 40 who had recovered from COVID-19. The CDR3 nucleotides are TGTGCCACCAGTGACGCCTCCGGGGTTAGCGGGGGAGGACGGGAGACCCAGTACTTC. Its translation: CATSDASGVSGGGRETQYF.